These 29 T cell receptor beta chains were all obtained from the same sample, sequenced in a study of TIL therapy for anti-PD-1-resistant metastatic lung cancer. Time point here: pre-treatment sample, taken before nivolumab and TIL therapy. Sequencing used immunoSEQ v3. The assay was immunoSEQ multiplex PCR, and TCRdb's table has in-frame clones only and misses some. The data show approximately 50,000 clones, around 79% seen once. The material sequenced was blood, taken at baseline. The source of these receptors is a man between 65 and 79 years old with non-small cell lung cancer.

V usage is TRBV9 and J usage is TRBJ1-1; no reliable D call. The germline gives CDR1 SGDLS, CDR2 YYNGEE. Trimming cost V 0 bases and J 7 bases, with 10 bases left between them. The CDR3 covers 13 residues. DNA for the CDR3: TGTGCCAGCAGCGTAGGGAACATCGGTGAAGCTTTCTTT. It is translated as CASSVGNIGEAFF.

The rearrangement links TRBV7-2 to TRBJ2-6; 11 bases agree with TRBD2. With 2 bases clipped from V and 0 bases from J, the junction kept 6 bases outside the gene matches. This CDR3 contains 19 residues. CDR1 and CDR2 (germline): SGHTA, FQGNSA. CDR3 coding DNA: TGTGCCAGCAGCTTAATAGCGGGGGGGTCAAGCTCTGGGGCCAACGTCCTGACTTTC. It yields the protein CASSLIAGGSSSGANVLTF.

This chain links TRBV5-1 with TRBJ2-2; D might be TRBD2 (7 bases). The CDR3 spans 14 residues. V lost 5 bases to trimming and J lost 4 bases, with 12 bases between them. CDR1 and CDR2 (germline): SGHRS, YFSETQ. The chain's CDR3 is CASSYREGTGELFF. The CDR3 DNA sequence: TGCGCCAGCAGTTACAGGGAGGGCACCGGGGAGCTGTTTTTT.

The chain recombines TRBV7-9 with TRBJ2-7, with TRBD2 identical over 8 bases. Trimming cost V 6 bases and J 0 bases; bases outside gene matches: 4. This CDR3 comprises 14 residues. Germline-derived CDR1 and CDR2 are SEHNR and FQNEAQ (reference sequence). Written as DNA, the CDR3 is TGTGCCAGCAGGCGGCGGGGGGACTCCTACGAGCAGTACTTC. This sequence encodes CASRRRGDSYEQYF.

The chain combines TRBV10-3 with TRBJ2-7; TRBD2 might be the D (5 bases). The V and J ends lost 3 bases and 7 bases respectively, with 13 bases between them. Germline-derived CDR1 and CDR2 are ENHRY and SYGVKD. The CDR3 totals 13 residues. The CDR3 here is CAISDDPTGEQYF. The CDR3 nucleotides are TGTGCCATCAGTGATGACCCCACGGGGGAGCAGTACTTC.

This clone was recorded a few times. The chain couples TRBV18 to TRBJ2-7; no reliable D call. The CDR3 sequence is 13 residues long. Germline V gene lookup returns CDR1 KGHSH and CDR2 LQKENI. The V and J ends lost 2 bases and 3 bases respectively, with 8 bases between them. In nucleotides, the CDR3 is TGTGCCAGCTCACCAGGGTTGGACTACGAGCAGTACTTC. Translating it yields CASSPGLDYEQYF. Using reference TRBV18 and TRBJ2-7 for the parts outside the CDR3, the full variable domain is NAGVMQNPRHLVRRRGQEARLRCSPMKGHSHVYWYRQLPEEGLKFMVYLQKENIIDESGMPKERFSAEFPKEGPSILRIQQVVRGDSAAYFCASSPGLDYEQYFGPGTRLTVT.

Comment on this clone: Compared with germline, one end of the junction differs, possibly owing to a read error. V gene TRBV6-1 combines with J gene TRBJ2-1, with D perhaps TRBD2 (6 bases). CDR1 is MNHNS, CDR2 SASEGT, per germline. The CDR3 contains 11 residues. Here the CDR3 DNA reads TGTGCCAGCAGGGACTACAGTGAGCAGTTCTTC. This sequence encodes CASRDYSEQFF.

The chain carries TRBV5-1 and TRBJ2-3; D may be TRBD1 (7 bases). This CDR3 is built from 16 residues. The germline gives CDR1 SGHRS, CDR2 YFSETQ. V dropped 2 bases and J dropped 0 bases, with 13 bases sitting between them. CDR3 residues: CASSFGGDRSTDTQYF. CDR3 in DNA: TGCGCCAGCAGCTTCGGAGGGGACAGAAGCACAGATACGCAGTATTTT.

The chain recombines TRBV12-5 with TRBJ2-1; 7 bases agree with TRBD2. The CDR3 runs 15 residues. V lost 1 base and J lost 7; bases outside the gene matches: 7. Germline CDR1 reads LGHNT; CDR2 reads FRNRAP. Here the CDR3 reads CASGLGAGAGNEQFF. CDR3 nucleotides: TGTGCTAGTGGTTTGGGGGCGGGAGCGGGTAATGAGCAGTTCTTC.

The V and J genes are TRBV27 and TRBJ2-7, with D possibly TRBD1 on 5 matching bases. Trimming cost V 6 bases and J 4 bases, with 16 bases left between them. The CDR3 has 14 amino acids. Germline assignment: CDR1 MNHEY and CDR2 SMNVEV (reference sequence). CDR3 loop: CASSDRDRRYEQYF. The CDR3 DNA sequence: TGTGCCAGCAGCGACAGAGATAGAAGGTACGAGCAGTACTTC.

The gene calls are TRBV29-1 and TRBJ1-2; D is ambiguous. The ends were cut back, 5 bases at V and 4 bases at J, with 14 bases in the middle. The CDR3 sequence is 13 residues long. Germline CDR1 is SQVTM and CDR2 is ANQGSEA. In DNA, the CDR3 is TGCAGCGTTCCCAGCTTGGGCGGCTATGGCTACACCTTC. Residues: CSVPSLGGYGYTF.

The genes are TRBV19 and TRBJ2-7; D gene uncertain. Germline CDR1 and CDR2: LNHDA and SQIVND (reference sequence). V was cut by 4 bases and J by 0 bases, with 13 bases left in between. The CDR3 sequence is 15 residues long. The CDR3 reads CASSKEVSSSYEQYF. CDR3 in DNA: TGTGCCAGTAGTAAAGAGGTCAGTAGCTCCTACGAGCAGTACTTC.

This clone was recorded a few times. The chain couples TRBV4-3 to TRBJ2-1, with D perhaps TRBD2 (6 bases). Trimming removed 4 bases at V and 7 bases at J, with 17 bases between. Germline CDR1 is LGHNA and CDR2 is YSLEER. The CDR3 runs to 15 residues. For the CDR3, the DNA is TGCGCCAGCAGCCTCGAAGGGACTTCTCAAAATGAGCAGTTCTTC. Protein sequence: CASSLEGTSQNEQFF.

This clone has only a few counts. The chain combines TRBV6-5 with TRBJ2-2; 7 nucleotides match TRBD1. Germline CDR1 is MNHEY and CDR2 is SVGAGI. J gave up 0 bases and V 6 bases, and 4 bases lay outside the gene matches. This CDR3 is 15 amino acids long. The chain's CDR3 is CASRPDRANTGELFF. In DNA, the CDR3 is TGTGCCAGCAGACCCGACAGGGCGAACACCGGGGAGCTGTTTTTT.

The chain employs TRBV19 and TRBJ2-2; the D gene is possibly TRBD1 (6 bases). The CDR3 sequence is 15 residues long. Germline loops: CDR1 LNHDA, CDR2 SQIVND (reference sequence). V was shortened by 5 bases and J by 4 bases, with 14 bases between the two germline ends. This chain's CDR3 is CASSLPGVATGELFF. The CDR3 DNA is TGTGCCAGTAGTTTACCAGGGGTTGCCACCGGGGAGCTGTTTTTT.

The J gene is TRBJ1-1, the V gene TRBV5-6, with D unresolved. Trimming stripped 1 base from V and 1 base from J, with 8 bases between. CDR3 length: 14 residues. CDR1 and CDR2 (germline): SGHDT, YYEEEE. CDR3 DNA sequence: TGTGCCAGCAGCTTGTGGGTCAGGAACACTGAAGCTTTCTTT. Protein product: CASSLWVRNTEAFF.

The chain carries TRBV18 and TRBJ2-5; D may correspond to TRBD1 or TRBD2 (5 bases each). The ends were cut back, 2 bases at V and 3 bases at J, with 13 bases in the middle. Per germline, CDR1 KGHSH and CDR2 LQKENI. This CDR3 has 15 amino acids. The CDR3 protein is CASSPTWGKEETQYF. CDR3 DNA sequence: TGTGCCAGCTCACCAACTTGGGGGAAGGAAGAGACCCAGTACTTC.

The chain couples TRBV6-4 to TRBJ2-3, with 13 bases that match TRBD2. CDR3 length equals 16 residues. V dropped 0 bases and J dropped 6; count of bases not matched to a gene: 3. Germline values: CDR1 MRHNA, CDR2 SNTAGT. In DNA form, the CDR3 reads TGTGCCAGCAGTGACTCTACGACTAGCGGGAGGGATACGCAGTATTTT. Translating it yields CASSDSTTSGRDTQYF.

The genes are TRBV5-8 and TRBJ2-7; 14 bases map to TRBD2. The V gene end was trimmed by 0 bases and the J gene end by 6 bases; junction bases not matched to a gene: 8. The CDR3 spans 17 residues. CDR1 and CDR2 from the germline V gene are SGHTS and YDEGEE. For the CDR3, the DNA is TGTGCCAGCAGCTTGGGGGGGACTAGCGGGAGTCGGGGCGAGCAGTACTTC. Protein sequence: CASSLGGTSGSRGEQYF.

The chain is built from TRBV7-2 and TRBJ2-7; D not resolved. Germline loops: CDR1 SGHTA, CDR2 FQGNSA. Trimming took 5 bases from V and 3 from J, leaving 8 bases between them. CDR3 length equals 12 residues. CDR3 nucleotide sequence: TGTGCCAGCAGCCTACAAAACTACGAGCAGTACTTC. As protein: CASSLQNYEQYF.

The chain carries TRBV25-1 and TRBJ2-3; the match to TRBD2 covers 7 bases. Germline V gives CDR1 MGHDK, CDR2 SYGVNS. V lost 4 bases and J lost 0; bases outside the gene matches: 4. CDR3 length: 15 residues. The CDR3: CASSGLAASTDTQYF. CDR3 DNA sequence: TGTGCCAGCAGTGGGCTAGCGGCTAGCACAGATACGCAGTATTTT.

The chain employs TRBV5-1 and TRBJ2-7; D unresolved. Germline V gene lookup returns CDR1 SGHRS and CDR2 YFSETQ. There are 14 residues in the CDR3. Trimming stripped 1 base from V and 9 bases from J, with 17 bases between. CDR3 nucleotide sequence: TGCGCCAGCAGCTTGTTTGAGCTTGCCGCTGGGCAGTACTTC. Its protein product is CASSLFELAAGQYF.

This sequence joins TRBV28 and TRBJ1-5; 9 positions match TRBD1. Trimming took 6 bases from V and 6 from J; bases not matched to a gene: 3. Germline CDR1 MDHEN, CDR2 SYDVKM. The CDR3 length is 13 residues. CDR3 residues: CASSRDRVQPQHF. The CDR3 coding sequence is TGTGCCAGCAGCCGGGACAGGGTTCAGCCCCAGCATTTT.

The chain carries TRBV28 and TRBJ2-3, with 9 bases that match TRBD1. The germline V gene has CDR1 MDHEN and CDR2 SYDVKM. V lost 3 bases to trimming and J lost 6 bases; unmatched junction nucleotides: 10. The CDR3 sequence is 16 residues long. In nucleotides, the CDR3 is TGTGCCAGCAGTTTTCGGACAGGGGCCACGCGGGATACGCAGTATTTT. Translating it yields CASSFRTGATRDTQYF.

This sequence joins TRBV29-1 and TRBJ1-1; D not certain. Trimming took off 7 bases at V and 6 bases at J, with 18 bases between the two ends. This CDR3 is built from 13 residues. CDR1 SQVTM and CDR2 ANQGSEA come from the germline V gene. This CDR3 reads CSALEIQPPEAFF. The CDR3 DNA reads TGCAGCGCCCTTGAGATTCAACCCCCTGAAGCTTTCTTT.

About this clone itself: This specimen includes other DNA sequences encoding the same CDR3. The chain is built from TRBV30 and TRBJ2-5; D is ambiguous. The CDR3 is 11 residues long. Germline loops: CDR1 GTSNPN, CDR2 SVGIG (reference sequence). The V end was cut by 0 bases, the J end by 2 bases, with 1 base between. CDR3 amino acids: CAWSVQETQYF. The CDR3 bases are TGTGCCTGGAGTGTACAAGAGACCCAGTACTTC. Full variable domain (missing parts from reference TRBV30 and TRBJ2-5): SQTIHQWPATLVQPVGSPLSLECTVEGTSNPNLYWYRQAAGRGLQLLFYSVGIGQISSEVPQNLSASRPQDRQFILSSKKLLLSDSGFYLCAWSVQETQYFGPGTRLLVL.

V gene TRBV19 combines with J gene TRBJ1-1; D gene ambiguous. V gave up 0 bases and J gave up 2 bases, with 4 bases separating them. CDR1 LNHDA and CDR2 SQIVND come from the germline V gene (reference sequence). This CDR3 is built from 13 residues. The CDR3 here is CASSIEINTEAFF. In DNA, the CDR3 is TGTGCCAGTAGTATAGAAATTAACACTGAAGCTTTCTTT.

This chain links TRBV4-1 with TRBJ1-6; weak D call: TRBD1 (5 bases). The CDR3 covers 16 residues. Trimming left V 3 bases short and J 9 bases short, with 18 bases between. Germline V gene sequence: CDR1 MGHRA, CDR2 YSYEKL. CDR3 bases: TGCGCCAGCAGCCAGGTCAAGGCAGGGTTCGTTTCACCCCTCCACTTT. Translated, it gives CASSQVKAGFVSPLHF.

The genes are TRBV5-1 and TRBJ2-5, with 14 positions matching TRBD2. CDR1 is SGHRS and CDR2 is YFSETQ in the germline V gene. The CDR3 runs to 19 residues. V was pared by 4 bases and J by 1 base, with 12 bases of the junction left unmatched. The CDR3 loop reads CASSILGLAGEGPQETQYF. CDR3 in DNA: TGCGCCAGCAGCATACTGGGACTAGCGGGAGAAGGCCCCCAAGAGACCCAGTACTTC. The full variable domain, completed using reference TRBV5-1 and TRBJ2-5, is KAGVTQTPRYLIKTRGQQVTLSCSPISGHRSVSWYQQTPGQGLQFLFEYFSETQRNKGNFPGRFSGRQFSNSRSEMNVSTLELGDSALYLCASSILGLAGEGPQETQYFGPGTRLLVL.